This TCR beta chain was observed in a study of T cells after yellow fever vaccination. Points from the study as a whole: Overlap between CD4 and CD8 compartments was detected for a small share of clonotypes. Contaminants from the bulk population, in the form of abundant clonotypes, could be found in FACS-sorted repertoires. Once the booster was given, most primary-vaccination clones reappeared, at approximately 97% for CD4 and more than 85% for CD8.

In its sample, this clonotype was seen many times. Its antigen is unidentified. Germline V CDR1 and CDR2: MRHNA, SNTAGT. This CDR3 is built from 16 residues. The V segment lost 6 bases and the J segment 4 bases; nucleotides outside the gene matches: 11. TCRdb reprocessed the 5' RACE reads with MiXCR, giving one entry per CDR3 protein. The sample includes some 120,000 distinct CDR3 sequences, roughly 8.9% of them seen just once. V and J are TRBV6-4 and TRBJ2-1; 8 nucleotides line up with TRBD2. The sequence was obtained from a man aged 25-40 years who received the YFV17D yellow fever vaccine. This sample comprised CD8+ T cells sorted from PBMCs, obtained 45 days after the yellow fever booster vaccination. The CDR3 DNA sequence: TGTGCCAGCAGCCCTAGCGGACTAGCTTCTTACAATGAGCAGTTCTTC. Amino acids: CASSPSGLASYNEQFF.